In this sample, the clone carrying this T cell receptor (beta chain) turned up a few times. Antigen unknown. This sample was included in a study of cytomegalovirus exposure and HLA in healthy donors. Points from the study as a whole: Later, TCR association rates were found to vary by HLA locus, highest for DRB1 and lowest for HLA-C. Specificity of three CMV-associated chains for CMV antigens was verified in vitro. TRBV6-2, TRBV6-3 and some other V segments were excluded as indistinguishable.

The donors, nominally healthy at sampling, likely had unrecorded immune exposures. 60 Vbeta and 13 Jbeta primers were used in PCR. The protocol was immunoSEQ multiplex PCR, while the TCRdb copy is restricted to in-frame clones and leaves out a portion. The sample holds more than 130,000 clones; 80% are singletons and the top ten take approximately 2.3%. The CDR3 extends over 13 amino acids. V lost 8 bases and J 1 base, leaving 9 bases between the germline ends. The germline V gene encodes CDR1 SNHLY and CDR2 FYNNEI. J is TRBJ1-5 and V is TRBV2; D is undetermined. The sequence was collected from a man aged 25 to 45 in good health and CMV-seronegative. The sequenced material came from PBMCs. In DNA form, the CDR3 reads TGTGCCAGCCTGCGCGGAAGCAATCAGCCCCAGCATTTT. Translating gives CASLRGSNQPQHF.